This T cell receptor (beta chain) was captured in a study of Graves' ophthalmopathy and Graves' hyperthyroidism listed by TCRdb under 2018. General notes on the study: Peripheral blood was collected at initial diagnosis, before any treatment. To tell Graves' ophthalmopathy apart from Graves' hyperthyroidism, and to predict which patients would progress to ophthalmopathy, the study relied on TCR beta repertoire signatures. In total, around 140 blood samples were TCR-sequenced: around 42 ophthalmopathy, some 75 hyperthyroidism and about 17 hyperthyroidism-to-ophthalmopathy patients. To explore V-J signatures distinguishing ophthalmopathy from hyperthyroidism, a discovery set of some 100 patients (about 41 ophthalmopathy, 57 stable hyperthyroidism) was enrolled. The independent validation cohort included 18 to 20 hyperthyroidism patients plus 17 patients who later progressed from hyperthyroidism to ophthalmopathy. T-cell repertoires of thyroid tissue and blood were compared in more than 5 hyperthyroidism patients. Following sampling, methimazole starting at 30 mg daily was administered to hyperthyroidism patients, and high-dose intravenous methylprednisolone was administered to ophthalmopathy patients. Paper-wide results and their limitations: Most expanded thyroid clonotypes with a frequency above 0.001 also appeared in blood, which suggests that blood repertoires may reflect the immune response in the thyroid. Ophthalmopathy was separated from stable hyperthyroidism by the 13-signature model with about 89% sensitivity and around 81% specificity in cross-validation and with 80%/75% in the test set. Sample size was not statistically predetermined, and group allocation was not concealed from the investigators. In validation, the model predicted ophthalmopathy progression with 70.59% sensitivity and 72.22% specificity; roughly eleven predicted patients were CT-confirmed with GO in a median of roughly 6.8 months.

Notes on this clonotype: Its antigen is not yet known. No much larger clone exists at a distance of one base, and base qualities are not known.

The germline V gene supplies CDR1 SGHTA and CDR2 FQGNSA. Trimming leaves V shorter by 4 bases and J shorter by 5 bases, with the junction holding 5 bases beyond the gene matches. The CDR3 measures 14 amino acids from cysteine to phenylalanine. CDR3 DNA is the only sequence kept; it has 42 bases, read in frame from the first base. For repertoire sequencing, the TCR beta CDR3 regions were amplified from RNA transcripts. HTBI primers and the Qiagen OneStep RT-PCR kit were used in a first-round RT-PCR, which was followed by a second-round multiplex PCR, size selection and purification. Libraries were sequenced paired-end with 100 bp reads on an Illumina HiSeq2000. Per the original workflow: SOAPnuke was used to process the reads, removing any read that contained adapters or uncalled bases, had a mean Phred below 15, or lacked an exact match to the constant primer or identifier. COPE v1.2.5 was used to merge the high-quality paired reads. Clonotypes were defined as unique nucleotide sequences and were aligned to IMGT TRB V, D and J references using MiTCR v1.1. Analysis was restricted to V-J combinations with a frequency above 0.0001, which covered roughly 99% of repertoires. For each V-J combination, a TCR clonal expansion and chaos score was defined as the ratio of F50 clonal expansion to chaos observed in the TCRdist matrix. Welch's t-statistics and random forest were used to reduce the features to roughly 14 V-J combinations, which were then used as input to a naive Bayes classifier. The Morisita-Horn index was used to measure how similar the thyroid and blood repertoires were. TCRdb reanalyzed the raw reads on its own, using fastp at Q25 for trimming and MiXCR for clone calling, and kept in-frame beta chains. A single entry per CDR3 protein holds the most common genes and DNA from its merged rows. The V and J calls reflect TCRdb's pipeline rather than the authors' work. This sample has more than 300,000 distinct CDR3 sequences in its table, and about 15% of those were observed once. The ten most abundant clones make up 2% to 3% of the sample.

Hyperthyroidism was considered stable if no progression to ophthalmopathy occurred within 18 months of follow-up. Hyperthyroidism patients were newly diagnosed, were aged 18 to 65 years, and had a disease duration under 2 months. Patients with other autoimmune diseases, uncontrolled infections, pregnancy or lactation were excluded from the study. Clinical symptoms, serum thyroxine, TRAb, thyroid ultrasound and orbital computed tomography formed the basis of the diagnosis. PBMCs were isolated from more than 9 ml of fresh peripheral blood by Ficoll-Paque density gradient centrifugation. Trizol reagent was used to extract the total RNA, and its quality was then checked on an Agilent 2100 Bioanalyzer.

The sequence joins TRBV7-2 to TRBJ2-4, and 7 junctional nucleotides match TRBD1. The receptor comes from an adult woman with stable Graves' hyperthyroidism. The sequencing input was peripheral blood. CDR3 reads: CASSSRTGQNIQYF. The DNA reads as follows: TGTGCCAGCAGCTCTAGGACAGGCCAAAACATTCAGTACTTC.